Given below is one TCR beta chain in context. The specificity of this receptor is unknown. No base quality values were provided; no much bigger clone lies one nucleotide off. Genomic DNA was extracted from sorted cells for sequencing of the TCRbeta CDR3 region. TCRbeta CDR3 regions were sequenced using the immunoSEQ Assay. This immuneACCESS table, as held by TCRdb, lists in-frame sequences with V and J called but not all clones. Of the missing ones, under half trace to an unresolved V gene in checked studies; the others have no known cause. For this sample the table gives some 110,000 clones, of which 90% were detected only once. The ten largest clones add up to 0.48% of the sample. The data were taken from a study of OX40 agonist ivuxolimab in advanced cancers. A note on the overall study: The costimulatory receptor OX40 (CD134) was targeted by ivuxolimab, a fully human IgG2 agonistic monoclonal antibody. The point of sequencing TCRbeta in the periphery was to test whether ivuxolimab changed TCR sequence diversity and drove clonal T-cell expansion. Prior anti-PD-1, anti-PD-L1 or anti-CTLA-4 therapy was permitted, and checkpoint inhibitors had been received by 30% to 40% of dose-escalation patients. Intravenous ivuxolimab was administered to patients every 2 weeks at six dose levels: 0.01, 0.1, 0.3, 1.5, 3 and 10 mg/kg. Of the approximately 50 dose-escalation patients, hepatocellular carcinoma was present in around 19, melanoma in roughly 15, renal cell carcinoma in 9 and head and neck cancer in 9. Three dose-escalation patients achieved partial responses, one with hepatocellular carcinoma and two with cutaneous melanoma. The paper describes the monotherapy dose-escalation part (N ≈ 52 patients) of the phase I trial of ivuxolimab. In the dose-escalation cohort, more than 80% of patients were male, and the mean age was 60 years with a range of roughly 20 to 80.

The trial excluded patients who had a history of autoimmune disease or who were on systemic immunosuppression. Peripheral blood for TCR sequencing was collected from all dose cohorts at baseline, on cycle 4 day 1, and on cycle 7 day 1. Samples came from an open-label, multicenter, first-in-human phase I dose-escalation trial of ivuxolimab. Adults with locally advanced or metastatic head and neck squamous cell, hepatocellular, melanoma or renal cell carcinoma were enrolled in the trial. Before TCR sequencing, CD4+ T cells and CD8+ T cells from peripheral blood were sorted into separate populations. Broad study findings and their caveats: Low levels of normalized T-cell clonal expansion were also seen in some patients who did not respond. In the 0.1-3.0 mg/kg groups, partial responders had among the lowest normalized peripheral clonal expansion, particularly in CD8+ T cells. The antigen specificity of the peripheral T cells that underwent clonal expansion was not determined. At doses of 0.1 to 3.0 mg/kg, clonal expansion of both CD4+ and CD8+ T cells in blood was seen between baseline and week 6. After ivuxolimab, expanded clones were on average more numerous among CD8+ T cells than among CD4+ T cells.

The germline V gene (reference sequence) gives CDR1 as SGHAT and CDR2 as FQDESV. From cysteine to phenylalanine, the CDR3 is 15 amino acids long. Only CDR3 DNA is held: 45 bases, read in frame from base 1. The germline V end is reduced by 4 bases and the J end by 5 bases; junction bases left unmatched: 5. The specimen comprised CD4+ or CD8+ T cells sorted from blood, sampled in a trial of the OX40 agonist ivuxolimab. The clonotype originates from an adult with an advanced solid tumor such as melanoma, head and neck, liver or kidney cancer. The chain couples TRBV11-1 to TRBJ2-3; TRBD2 aligns with 11 central bases. The nucleotide sequence reads TGTGCCAGCAGCTCCCCGGGACTAGCGGTAGATACGCAGTATTTT. It is translated as CASSSPGLAVDTQYF.